Reported below is one T cell receptor beta chain. Its antigen is as yet unknown. V lost 1 base and J 8 bases, leaving 8 bases between the germline ends. CDR1 and CDR2 from the germline V gene are WSHSY and SAAADI. The CDR3 runs to 12 residues. TCRdb reprocessed the RT-PCR reads with MiXCR, giving one entry per CDR3 protein. The profile covers roughly 650,000 distinct CDR3 sequences, with 15% to 19% appearing a single time and under 14% taken by the ten largest. This record comes from a study of response to subunit inactivated influenza vaccine. Points from the study as a whole: The authors put forward the suggestion that each seasonal influenza vaccination may bring in only a limited number of new T cells.

The specimen comprised PBMCs from blood, sampled 11 to 12 days after vaccination. This clonotype was sampled from a man aged 45-65 years who received an inactivated influenza vaccine. V usage is TRBV10-2 and J usage is TRBJ1-2; D not certain. For the CDR3, the DNA is TGCGCCAGCAGTGAGTACTGGCGGGGCTACACCTTC. This codes for CASSEYWRGYTF.